Listed below are T cell receptor beta chains from one sample, sequenced in a study of human T cells and chemical hapten exposure. In TCRdb, the RACE reads were re-called with MiXCR into one record per CDR3 protein. Altogether under 150,000 distinct CDR3 sequences are present, about an eighth being singletons, with the ten largest covering around 1.4%. Specimen: whole blood, collected in connection with sensitization to the hapten diphenylcyclopropenone (DPC). The source is a woman aged 45-59 years with alopecia areata. Some clones in this sample may be carry-over from other donors' samples. Both conserved end residues are part of each CDR3.

>14|TRBJ1-2|TRBV28
CASSLPGRGYGYTF
>16|TRBJ2-6|TRBV27
CASSLFRGSGANVLTF
>15|TRBJ2-1|TRBV5-6
CASSPAIRGPNEQFF
>12|TRBJ2-5|TRBV12-3/TRBV12-4
CASRPSGETQYF
>14|TRBJ2-3|TRBV10-1
CASSPATGTDTQYF
>14|TRBJ2-1|TRBV7-2
CASSRGILHNEQFF
>14|TRBJ2-2|TRBV7-9
CASSGRGNHGELFF
>17|TRBJ2-3|TRBV7-9
CASSPRSSSGGTDTQYF
>11|TRBJ1-5|TRBV29-1
CSVKGTGAQHF
>13|TRBJ2-7|TRBV7-9
CASNPLQGHEQYF
>11|TRBJ2-5|TRBV20-1
CSAQRAETQYF
>16|TRBJ1-6|TRBV6-5
CASSYSFQGRNSPLHF
>14|TRBJ1-5|TRBV5-1
CASSGGQGDQPQHF